The clone carrying this T cell receptor beta chain has a handful of counts. The antigen remains unidentified. The donor cohort consisted entirely of Caucasian adults residing in Nashville, Tennessee. Each cell subset's genomic DNA was divided evenly among several immunoSEQ plates. In the authors' workflow: For the immunoSEQ data, sequences were junction-only without quality scores, so filtering differed. TCRdb's copy holds only in-frame clones and misses some; the assay was immunoSEQ multiplex PCR. V, J and clone size are taken as reported in that table, and D and trimming were inferred from the DNA itself. The sample consists of some 510,000 clones, 79% of them appearing once. Trimming stripped 0 bases from V and 3 bases from J, with 9 bases between. From germline, CDR1 is ENHRY and CDR2 SYGVKD. This CDR3 region has 15 residues. The sample comes from a study of shared clonotypes between healthy human individuals. General observations from the study: Exclusively blood specimens were collected; tissue repertoires likely differ.

The sequence was obtained from a woman aged 35 to 49 in good health. Some clones in this sample may be carry-over from other donors' samples. This chain links TRBV10-3 with TRBJ1-5; D gene unclear. The sequenced material came from PBMCs. The CDR3 reads CAISESGQINQPQHF. Written as DNA, the CDR3 is TGTGCCATCAGTGAGTCTGGGCAGATCAATCAGCCCCAGCATTTT.